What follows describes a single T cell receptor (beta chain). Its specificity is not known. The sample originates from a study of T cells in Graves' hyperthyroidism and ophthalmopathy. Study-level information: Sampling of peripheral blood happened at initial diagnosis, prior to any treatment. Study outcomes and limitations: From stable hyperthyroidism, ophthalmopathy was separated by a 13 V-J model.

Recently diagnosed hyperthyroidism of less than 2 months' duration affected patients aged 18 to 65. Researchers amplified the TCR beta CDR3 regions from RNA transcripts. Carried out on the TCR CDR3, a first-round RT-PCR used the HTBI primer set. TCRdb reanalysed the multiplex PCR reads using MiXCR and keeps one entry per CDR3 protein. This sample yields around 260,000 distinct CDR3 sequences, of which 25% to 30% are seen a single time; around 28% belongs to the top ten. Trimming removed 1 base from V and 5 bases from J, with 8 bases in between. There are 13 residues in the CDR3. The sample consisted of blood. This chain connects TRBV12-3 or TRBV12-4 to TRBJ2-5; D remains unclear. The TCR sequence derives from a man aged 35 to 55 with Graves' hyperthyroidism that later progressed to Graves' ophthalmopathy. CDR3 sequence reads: CASSLDFGETQYF. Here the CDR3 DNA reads TGTGCCAGCAGTTTAGACTTCGGGGAGACCCAGTACTTC.